The present TCR beta chain was sequenced within a study of blood T cell repertoires in COVID-19. Sequenced by immunoSEQ multiplex PCR; TCRdb stores in-frame clones only, minus some. The top ten clones hold over 0.95% of a sample with about 370,000 clones, around 87% of them seen once. In germline, CDR1 is MNHEY, CDR2 SVGAGI. Trimming took 6 bases from V and 8 from J, leaving 14 bases between them. The CDR3 covers 13 residues. Only one count was recorded for this clone. The rearrangement uses TRBV6-5 and TRBJ2-1, with D possibly being TRBD1 (5 bases). This sequence originates from a man aged 18 to 35 who had recovered from COVID-19. The sequenced sample consisted of PBMCs or T cells enriched from blood (not recorded which). The CDR3 reads CASRRQGGDEQFF. The CDR3 nucleotides read TGTGCCAGCAGGCGGCAGGGTGGCGATGAGCAGTTCTTC.